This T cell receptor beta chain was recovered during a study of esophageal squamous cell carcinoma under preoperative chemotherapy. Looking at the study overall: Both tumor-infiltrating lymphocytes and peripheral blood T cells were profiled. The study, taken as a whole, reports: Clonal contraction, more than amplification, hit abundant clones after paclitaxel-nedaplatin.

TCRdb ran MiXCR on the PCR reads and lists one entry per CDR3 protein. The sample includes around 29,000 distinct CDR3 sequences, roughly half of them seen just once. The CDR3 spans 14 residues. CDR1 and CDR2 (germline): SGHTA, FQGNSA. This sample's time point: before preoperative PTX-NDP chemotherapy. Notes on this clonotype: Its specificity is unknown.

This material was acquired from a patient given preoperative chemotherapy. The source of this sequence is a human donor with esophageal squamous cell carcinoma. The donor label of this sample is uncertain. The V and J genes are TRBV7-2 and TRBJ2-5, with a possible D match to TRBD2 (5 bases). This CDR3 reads CAGSEGGSQETQYF. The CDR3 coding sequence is TGTGCGGGCAGCGAGGGCGGTAGCCAAGAGACCCAGTACTTC.